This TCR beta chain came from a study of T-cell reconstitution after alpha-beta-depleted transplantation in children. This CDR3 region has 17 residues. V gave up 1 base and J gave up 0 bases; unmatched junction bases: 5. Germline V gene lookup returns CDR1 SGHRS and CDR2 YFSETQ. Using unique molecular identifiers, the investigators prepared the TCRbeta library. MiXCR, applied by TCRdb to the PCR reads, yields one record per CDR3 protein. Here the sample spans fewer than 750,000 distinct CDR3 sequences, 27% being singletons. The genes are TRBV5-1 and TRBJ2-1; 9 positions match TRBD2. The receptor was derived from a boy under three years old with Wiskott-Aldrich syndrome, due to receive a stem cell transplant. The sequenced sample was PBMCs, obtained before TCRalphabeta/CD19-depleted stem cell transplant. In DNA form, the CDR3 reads TGCGCCAGCAGCTTGTGGTCTAGCGGGGCCTCCTACAATGAGCAGTTCTTC. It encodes CASSLWSSGASYNEQFF.